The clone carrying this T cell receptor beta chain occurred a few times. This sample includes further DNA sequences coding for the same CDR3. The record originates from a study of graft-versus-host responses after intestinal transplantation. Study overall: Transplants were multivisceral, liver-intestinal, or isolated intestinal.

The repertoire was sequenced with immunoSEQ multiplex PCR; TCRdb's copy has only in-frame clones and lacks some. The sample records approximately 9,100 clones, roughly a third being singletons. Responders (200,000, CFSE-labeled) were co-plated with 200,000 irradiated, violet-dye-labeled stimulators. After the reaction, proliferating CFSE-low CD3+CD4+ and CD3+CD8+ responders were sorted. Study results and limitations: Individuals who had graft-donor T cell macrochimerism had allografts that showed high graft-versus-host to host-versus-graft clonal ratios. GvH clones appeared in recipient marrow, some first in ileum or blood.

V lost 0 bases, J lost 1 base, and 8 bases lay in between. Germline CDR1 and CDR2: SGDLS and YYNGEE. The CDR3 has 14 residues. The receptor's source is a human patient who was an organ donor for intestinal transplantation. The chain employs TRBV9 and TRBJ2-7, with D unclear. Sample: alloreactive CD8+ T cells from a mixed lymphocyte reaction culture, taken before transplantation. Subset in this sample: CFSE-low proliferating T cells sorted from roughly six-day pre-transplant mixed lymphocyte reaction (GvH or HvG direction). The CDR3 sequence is CASSVGGSSYEQYF. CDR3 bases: TGTGCCAGCAGCGTAGGCGGAAGTTCCTACGAGCAGTACTTC.